These 27 T cell receptor beta chains were sequenced from one sample in a study of T cell responses to AZD1222 COVID-19 vaccine. The method was immunoSEQ multiplex PCR; TCRdb's version includes in-frame clones alone and lacks a portion of them. The sample holds some 160,000 clones, approximately 91% seen once. This sample comprised peripheral blood, obtained 28 days after the second AZD1222 dose. Receptor source: an adult who received the AZD1222 COVID-19 vaccine.

The V call is TRBV5-1, the J call TRBJ2-1; either TRBD1 or TRBD2 may supply D (6 bases each). Germline CDR1 and CDR2: SGHRS and YFSETQ. This CDR3 has 15 residues. Trimming left V 6 bases short and J 4 bases short, with 17 bases between. The CDR3 protein is CASKLSEGVYNEQFF. In DNA, the CDR3 is TGCGCCAGCAAACTCTCGGAGGGGGTATACAATGAGCAGTTCTTC.

This chain links TRBV10-3 with TRBJ1-1; D not resolved. Deletions cut 0 bases from V and 1 base from J, with 18 bases between. Germline CDR1 reads ENHRY; CDR2 reads SYGVKD. The CDR3 extends over 18 amino acids. This CDR3 reads CAISESDPWRKRNTEAFF. CDR3 in DNA: TGTGCCATCAGTGAGTCGGACCCTTGGAGGAAACGGAACACTGAAGCTTTCTTT.

The chain employs TRBV2 and TRBJ1-5; D not certain. The CDR3 contains 14 residues. CDR1 and CDR2 from the germline V gene are SNHLY and FYNNEI. Trimming took off 7 bases at V and 0 bases at J, with 10 bases between the two ends. The CDR3 sequence: CASTWGVSNQPQHF. As DNA, the CDR3 is TGTGCCAGCACATGGGGAGTTAGCAATCAGCCCCAGCATTTT.

This chain links TRBV7-6 with TRBJ1-3, with unresolved D. The CDR3 length is 11 residues. V gave up 2 bases and J gave up 7 bases, with 3 bases separating them. Germline V gene sequence: CDR1 SGHVS, CDR2 FNYEAQ. CDR3 sequence reads: CASSLRNTIYF. The CDR3 nucleotides are TGTGCCAGCAGCTTAAGGAACACCATATATTTT.

The rearrangement uses TRBV6-5 and TRBJ1-4; 7 positions match TRBD1. The V and J ends lost 11 bases and 2 bases, in that order; junction bases with no gene match: 8. From germline, CDR1 is MNHEY and CDR2 SVGAGI. The CDR3 sequence is 14 residues long. The CDR3 reads CAGIGQATNEKLFF. The CDR3 nucleotides read TGTGCCGGTATTGGACAGGCGACTAATGAAAAACTGTTTTTT.

In this sample, this clone is medium-sized (0.01 to 0.1%). The chain couples TRBV15 to TRBJ2-7, with 7 bases matching TRBD2. This CDR3 is built from 16 residues. Germline-derived CDR1 and CDR2 are LNHNV and YYDKDF (reference sequence). V lost 4 bases and J lost 3; bases outside the gene matches: 12. CDR3 bases: TGTGCCACCAGCACCCCCCGGGGAGCGGGGAACTACGAGCAGTACTTC. It yields the protein CATSTPRGAGNYEQYF.

The chain links TRBV11-2 to TRBJ1-1; the D gene is possibly TRBD1 (5 bases). Germline CDR1 reads SGHAT; CDR2 reads FQNNGV. This CDR3 is 16 amino acids long. The V end was cut by 5 bases, the J end by 0 bases, with 16 bases between. This chain's CDR3 is CASSVSWGQVNTEAFF. The CDR3 nucleotides read TGTGCCAGCAGCGTGAGCTGGGGCCAGGTGAACACTGAAGCTTTCTTT.

This rearrangement joins TRBV7-9 to TRBJ2-6; the match to TRBD2 covers 11 bases. Germline lookup yields CDR1 SEHNR and CDR2 FQNEAQ (reference sequence). CDR3 length: 19 amino acids. V trimming: 1 base; J trimming: 3 bases; junction bases outside the gene matches: 8. In DNA, the CDR3 is TGTGCCAGCAGCTTAGTTCCCCTAGCGGGAGGATATGGGGCCAACGTCCTGACTTTC. Its translation is CASSLVPLAGGYGANVLTF.

The V and J genes are TRBV2 and TRBJ1-5; 7 nucleotides agree with TRBD1. The CDR3 totals 17 residues. CDR1 and CDR2 (germline): SNHLY, FYNNEI. Losses at the gene ends were 3 bases for V and 6 bases for J; bases not matched to a gene: 14. The CDR3 DNA is TGTGCCAGCAGTGACGGGACAGCATTCACGGCGGGTCAGCCCCAGCATTTT. It yields the protein CASSDGTAFTAGQPQHF. The variable domain in full, completed from reference TRBV2 and TRBJ1-5, reads EPEVTQTPSHQVTQMGQEVILRCVPISNHLYFYWYRQILGQKVEFLVSFYNNEISEKSEIFDDQFSVERPDGSNFTLKIRSTKLEDSAMYFCASSDGTAFTAGQPQHFGDGTRLSIL.

This chain links TRBV6-1 with TRBJ2-5; perhaps TRBD1 as D (6 bases). Germline CDR1 MNHNS, CDR2 SASEGT. V was pared by 2 bases and J by 4 bases, with 11 bases between. The CDR3 has 14 residues. CDR3 amino acids: CASSERGRGETQYF. The CDR3 coding sequence is TGTGCCAGCAGTGAACGGGGCAGGGGAGAGACCCAGTACTTC.

The chain joins TRBV27 to TRBJ1-1; D call uncertain. Germline CDR1 reads MNHEY; CDR2 reads SMNVEV (reference sequence). The V gene lost 6 bases and the J gene lost 0 bases, with 14 bases spanning the gap. The length of the CDR3 is 15 residues. This CDR3 is CASRVRLAVNTEAFF. CDR3 bases: TGTGCCAGCAGAGTCAGACTAGCGGTGAACACTGAAGCTTTCTTT.

This clone was observed a single time. The rearrangement links TRBV5-1 to TRBJ1-1; no firm D call. Germline values: CDR1 SGHRS, CDR2 YFSETQ. V lost 4 bases and J 10 bases, leaving 14 bases between the germline ends. The CDR3 is 12 amino acids. In DNA, the CDR3 is TGCGCCAGCAGCGTAGACACGGGTGGAGCTTTCTTT. It yields the protein CASSVDTGGAFF.

This clone occurred once. V is TRBV11-2 and J is TRBJ2-1; 7 bases align to TRBD1. In germline, CDR1 is SGHAT, CDR2 FQNNGV. The CDR3 loop spans 16 amino acids. V trimming: 4 bases; J trimming: 0 bases; junction bases outside the gene matches: 6. The CDR3 coding sequence is TGTGCCAGCAGCTCATACAGGGGTCCCTCCTACAATGAGCAGTTCTTC. As protein: CASSSYRGPSYNEQFF.

The chain is built from TRBV5-4 and TRBJ1-5; D not certain. CDR3 length equals 15 residues. CDR1 is SGHNT and CDR2 is YYREEE in the germline V gene (reference sequence). V was cut by 0 bases and J by 5 bases, with 12 bases left in between. The CDR3 bases are TGTGCCAGCAGCTTGGAAGGAACCGAAGATCAGCCCCAGCATTTT. It codes for CASSLEGTEDQPQHF.

The rearrangement uses TRBV3-1 (or the pseudogene TRBV3-2) and TRBJ1-2, with 7 positions matching TRBD1. The CDR3 is made up of 16 amino acids. Trimming took 2 bases from V and 0 from J; bases not matched to a gene: 6. Germline V lookup: CDR1 LGHDT, CDR2 YNNKEL (reference sequence). DNA of the CDR3: TGTGCCAGCAGCCAAATGGGACAGATTTCTAACTATGGCTACACCTTC. Its translation: CASSQMGQISNYGYTF.

The CDR3 DNA follows: TGTGCCAGCAGTTTAGGCGATACGCAGTATTTT. This encodes CASSLGDTQYF. The chain links TRBV12-3 or TRBV12-4 to TRBJ2-3; D is unclear. The CDR3 consists of 11 residues. Trimming left V 1 base short and J 6 bases short, with 2 bases between.

The rearrangement uses TRBV4-2 and TRBJ1-1; D not certain. The germline V gene has CDR1 LGHNA and CDR2 YNFKEQ. Trimming cost V 4 bases and J 5 bases, with 17 bases left between them. The CDR3 totals 15 residues. DNA of the CDR3: TGTGCCAGCAGCCCAATGGACGGTACAAAAACTGAAGCTTTCTTT. This translates into CASSPMDGTKTEAFF.

This clone was counted once. This rearrangement joins TRBV7-9 to TRBJ1-1, with a tentative D call TRBD1 (6 bases). This CDR3 spans 13 amino acids. V dropped 4 bases and J dropped 7 bases, with 13 bases sitting between them. CDR1 is SEHNR, CDR2 FQNEAQ, per germline (reference sequence). CDR3 in DNA: TGTGCCAGCAGCTCGGACAGCGGCGGTGAAGCTTTCTTT. Encoded protein: CASSSDSGGEAFF.

The V call is TRBV3-1 (or the pseudogene TRBV3-2), the J call TRBJ1-5, with D uncertain. The CDR3 sequence is 17 residues long. V shed 2 bases and J shed 2 bases, with 16 bases lying between them. Germline lookup yields CDR1 LGHDT and CDR2 YNNKEL (reference sequence). The CDR3 bases are TGTGCCAGCAGCCAAACTCTAGGAGGTGTTGGCAATCAGCCCCAGCATTTT. This gives the protein CASSQTLGGVGNQPQHF.

In its sample, this clone was seen once. The chain employs TRBV7-2 and TRBJ2-5; possibly TRBD2 for D (5 bases). Trimming took off 5 bases at V and 5 bases at J, with 12 bases between the two ends. Germline-derived CDR1 and CDR2 are SGHTA and FQGNSA. This CDR3 is built from 13 residues. DNA of the CDR3: TGTGCCAGCAGCCGTGGGAGTATGGAGACCCAGTACTTC. Translation: CASSRGSMETQYF.

CDR3 residues: CASSGQGEDEQFF. CDR3 coding DNA: TGCGCCAGCAGCGGACAGGGGGAGGATGAGCAGTTCTTC. The chain employs TRBV5-1 and TRBJ2-1; 10 bases agree with TRBD1. J gave up 8 bases and V 4 bases, and 3 bases lay outside the gene matches. Germline-derived CDR1 and CDR2 are SGHRS and YFSETQ. CDR3 length: 13 amino acids. The full variable domain, its missing parts supplied by reference TRBV5-1 and TRBJ2-1, is KAGVTQTPRYLIKTRGQQVTLSCSPISGHRSVSWYQQTPGQGLQFLFEYFSETQRNKGNFPGRFSGRQFSNSRSEMNVSTLELGDSALYLCASSGQGEDEQFFGPGTRLTVL.

The chain carries TRBV5-1 and TRBJ2-2; no definite D call. V was clipped by 1 base and J by 6 bases, with 19 bases between them. Per the germline V gene, CDR1 is SGHRS and CDR2 is YFSETQ. This CDR3 is 17 amino acids long. CDR3 DNA: TGCGCCAGCAGCTTGTACCTGACGACCCCTCAATCCGGGGAGCTGTTTTTT. This encodes CASSLYLTTPQSGELFF.

J is TRBJ1-1 and V is TRBV19; TRBD1 agrees at 8 bases. Germline CDR1 LNHDA, CDR2 SQIVND (reference sequence). The CDR3 has 13 amino acids. Unmatched junction bases numbered 5, after V lost 10 bases and J lost 1 base. The CDR3 spells CATQGARNTEAFF. In nucleotides, the CDR3 is TGTGCCACCCAGGGGGCTAGGAACACTGAAGCTTTCTTT. Full variable domain (remainder filled in from reference TRBV19 and TRBJ1-1): DGGITQSPKYLFRKEGQNVTLSCEQNLNHDAMYWYRQDPGQGLRLIYYSQIVNDFQKGDIAEGYSVSREKKESFPLTVTSAQKNPTAFYLCATQGARNTEAFFGQGTRLTVV.

This chain connects TRBV27 to TRBJ2-5; 9 bases are shared with TRBD1. J was trimmed by 2 bases and V by 5 bases; bases with no gene match: 9. Germline V gene data show CDR1 as MNHEY and CDR2 as SMNVEV (reference sequence). The CDR3 consists of 16 residues. CDR3 residues: CASSQLRDREQETQYF. CDR3 sequence (DNA): TGTGCCAGCAGTCAGCTCCGGGACAGGGAACAAGAGACCCAGTACTTC.

The chain is built from TRBV5-1 and TRBJ2-2; a weak D match, TRBD1 (6 bases). Germline values: CDR1 SGHRS, CDR2 YFSETQ. The CDR3 is made up of 16 amino acids. Trimming stripped 1 base from V and 4 bases from J, with 14 bases between. CDR3 loop: CASSLTGRGGTGELFF. The CDR3 DNA follows: TGCGCCAGCAGCTTGACTGGTCGAGGGGGCACCGGGGAGCTGTTTTTT.

The genes are TRBV7-2 and TRBJ1-5, with a weak D call TRBD1 (5 bases). The germline V gene has CDR1 SGHTA and CDR2 FQGNSA. Trimming took 3 bases from V and 6 from J, leaving 15 bases between them. The length of the CDR3 is 15 residues. The CDR3 loop reads CASSFSAGTFQPQHF. The CDR3, as DNA: TGTGCCAGCAGCTTTTCGGCGGGGACTTTTCAGCCCCAGCATTTT.

The V gene is TRBV2, the J gene TRBJ1-2; 7 positions match TRBD1. The V gene end was trimmed by 5 bases and the J gene end by 8 bases; junction bases not matched to a gene: 23. Germline-derived CDR1 and CDR2 are SNHLY and FYNNEI. The CDR3 sequence is 18 residues long. The CDR3 DNA reads TGTGCCAGCAGTAGTCCCGTGGGAGACAGGGCCTCCTCGGGGGGCTACACCTTC. This codes for CASSSPVGDRASSGGYTF.